Detailed here is one T cell receptor (beta chain). As yet, its antigen is unknown. This record comes from a study of a mutant IDH1 vaccine in newly diagnosed glioma. As for the study in general: Every participant had undergone radiotherapy, temozolomide, or both before, and most underwent both.

The time point: week 35, safety follow-up. Doses comprised 300 ug of mutant IDH1 20-mer peptide each, plus topical imiquimod. Assay used: immunoSEQ multiplex PCR; TCRdb lists only in-frame clones, some missing. The sample has tens of thousands of clones, around four fifths seen once; the top ten hold over 4%. The germline V gene has CDR1 SQVTM and CDR2 ANQGSEA. Trimming left V 4 bases short and J 5 bases short, with 12 bases between. The CDR3 contains 12 residues. V and J are TRBV29-1 and TRBJ2-7, with D possibly matching TRBD2 (6 bases). The sample in question was PBMCs, obtained from a glioma patient whose treatment included an IDH1 peptide vaccine. This receptor was obtained from a woman in her late teens or twenties with glioma. The CDR3 is CSVARERNEQYF. The CDR3 DNA sequence: TGCAGCGTTGCACGGGAGAGGAACGAGCAGTACTTC.